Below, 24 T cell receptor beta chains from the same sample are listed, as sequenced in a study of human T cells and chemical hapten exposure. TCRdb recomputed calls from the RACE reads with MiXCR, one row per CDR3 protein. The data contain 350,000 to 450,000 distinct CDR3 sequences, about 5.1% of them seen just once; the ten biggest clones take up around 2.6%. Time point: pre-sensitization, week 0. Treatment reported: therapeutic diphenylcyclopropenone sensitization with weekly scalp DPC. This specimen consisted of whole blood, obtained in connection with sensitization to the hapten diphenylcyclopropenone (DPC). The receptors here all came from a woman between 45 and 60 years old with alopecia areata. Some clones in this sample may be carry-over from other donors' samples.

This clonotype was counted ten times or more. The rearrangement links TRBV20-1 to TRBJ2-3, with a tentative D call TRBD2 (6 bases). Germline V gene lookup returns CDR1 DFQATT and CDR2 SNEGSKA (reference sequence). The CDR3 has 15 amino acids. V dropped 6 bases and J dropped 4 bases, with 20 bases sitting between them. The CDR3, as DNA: TGCAGTGCCGACCCGGACTACCAGGAGGCAGATACGCAGTATTTT. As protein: CSADPDYQEADTQYF.

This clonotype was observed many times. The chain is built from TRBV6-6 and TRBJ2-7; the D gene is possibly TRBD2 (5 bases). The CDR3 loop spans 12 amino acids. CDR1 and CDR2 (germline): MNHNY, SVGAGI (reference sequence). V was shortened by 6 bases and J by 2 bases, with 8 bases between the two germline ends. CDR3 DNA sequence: TGTGCCAGCAGGCGGCGGGCCTACGAGCAGTACTTC. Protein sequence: CASRRRAYEQYF.

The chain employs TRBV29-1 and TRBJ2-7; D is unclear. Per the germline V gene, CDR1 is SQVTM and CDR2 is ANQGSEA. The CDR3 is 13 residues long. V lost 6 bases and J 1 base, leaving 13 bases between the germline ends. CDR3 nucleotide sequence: TGCAGCGTGTCCGCCCCACGTTCCTACGAGCAGTACTTC. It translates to CSVSAPRSYEQYF.

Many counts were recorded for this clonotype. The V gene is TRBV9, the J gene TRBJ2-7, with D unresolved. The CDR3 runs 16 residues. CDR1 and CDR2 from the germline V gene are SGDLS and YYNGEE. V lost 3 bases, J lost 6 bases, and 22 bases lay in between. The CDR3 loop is CASSATEEKGFREQYF. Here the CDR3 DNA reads TGTGCCAGCAGCGCGACCGAGGAAAAAGGGTTCCGCGAGCAGTACTTC.

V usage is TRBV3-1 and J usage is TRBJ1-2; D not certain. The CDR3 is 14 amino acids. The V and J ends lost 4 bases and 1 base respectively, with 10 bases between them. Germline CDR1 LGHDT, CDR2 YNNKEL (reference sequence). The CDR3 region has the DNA TGTGCCAGCAGCCCCCGGAAGTATAACTATGGCTACACCTTC. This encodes CASSPRKYNYGYTF.

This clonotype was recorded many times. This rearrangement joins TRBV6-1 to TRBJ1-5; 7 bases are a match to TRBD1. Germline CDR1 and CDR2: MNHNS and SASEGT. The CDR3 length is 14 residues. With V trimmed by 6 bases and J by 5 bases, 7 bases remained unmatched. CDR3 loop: CASSQGGTYQPQHF. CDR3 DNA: TGTGCCAGCAGCCAAGGGGGCACCTATCAGCCCCAGCATTTT.

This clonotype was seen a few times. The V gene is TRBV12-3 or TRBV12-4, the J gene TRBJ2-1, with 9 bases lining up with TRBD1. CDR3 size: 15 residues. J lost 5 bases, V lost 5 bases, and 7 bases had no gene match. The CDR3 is CASSHRDRADNEQFF. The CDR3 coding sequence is TGTGCCAGCAGTCACCGGGACAGGGCGGACAATGAGCAGTTCTTC.

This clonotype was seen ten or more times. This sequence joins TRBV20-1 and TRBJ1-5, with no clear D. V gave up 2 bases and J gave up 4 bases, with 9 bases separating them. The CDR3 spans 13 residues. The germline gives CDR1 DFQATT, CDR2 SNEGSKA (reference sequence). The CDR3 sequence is CSARNRVNQPQHF. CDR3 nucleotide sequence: TGCAGTGCTAGAAATCGGGTTAATCAGCCCCAGCATTTT.

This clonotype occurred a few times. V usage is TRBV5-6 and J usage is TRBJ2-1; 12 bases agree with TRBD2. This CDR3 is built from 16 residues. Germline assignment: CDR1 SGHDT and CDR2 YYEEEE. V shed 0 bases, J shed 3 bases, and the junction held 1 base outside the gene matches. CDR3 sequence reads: CASSLGTSGVYNEQFF. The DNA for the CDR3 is TGTGCCAGCAGCTTGGGGACTAGCGGGGTCTACAATGAGCAGTTCTTC.

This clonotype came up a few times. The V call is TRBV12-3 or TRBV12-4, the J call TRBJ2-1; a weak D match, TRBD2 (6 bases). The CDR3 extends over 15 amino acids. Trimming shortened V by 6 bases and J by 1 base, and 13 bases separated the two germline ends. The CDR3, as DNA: TGTGCCAGCAGACAGAGACTAGAGTCCTACAATGAGCAGTTCTTC. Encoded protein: CASRQRLESYNEQFF.

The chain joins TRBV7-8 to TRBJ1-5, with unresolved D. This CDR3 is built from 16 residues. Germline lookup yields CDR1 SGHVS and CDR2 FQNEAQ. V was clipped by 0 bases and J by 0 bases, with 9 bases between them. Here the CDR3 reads CASSLAGPHSNQPQHF. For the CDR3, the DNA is TGTGCCAGCAGCTTAGCAGGACCGCATAGCAATCAGCCCCAGCATTTT.

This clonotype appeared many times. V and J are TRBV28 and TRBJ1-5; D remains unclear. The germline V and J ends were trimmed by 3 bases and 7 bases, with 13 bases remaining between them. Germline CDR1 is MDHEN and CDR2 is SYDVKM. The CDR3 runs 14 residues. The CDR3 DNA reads TGTGCCAGCAGTTTGGGTAGGGAAAGGCAGCCCCAGCATTTT. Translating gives CASSLGRERQPQHF. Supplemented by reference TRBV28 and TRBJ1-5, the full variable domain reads DVKVTQSSRYLVKRTGEKVFLECVQDMDHENMFWYRQDPGLGLRLIYFSYDVKMKEKGDIPEGYSVSREKKERFSLILESASTNQTSMYLCASSLGRERQPQHFGDGTRLSIL.

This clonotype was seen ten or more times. The CDR3 nucleotides read TGTGCCTGTGGCGACGGGACTAGAGCCAAAAACATTCAGTACTTC. Residues: CACGDGTRAKNIQYF. V usage is TRBV6-1 and J usage is TRBJ2-4; 8 bases align to TRBD2. The germline V gene encodes CDR1 MNHNS and CDR2 SASEGT. Trimming cost V 11 bases and J 0 bases; bases outside gene matches: 9. The CDR3 consists of 15 residues.

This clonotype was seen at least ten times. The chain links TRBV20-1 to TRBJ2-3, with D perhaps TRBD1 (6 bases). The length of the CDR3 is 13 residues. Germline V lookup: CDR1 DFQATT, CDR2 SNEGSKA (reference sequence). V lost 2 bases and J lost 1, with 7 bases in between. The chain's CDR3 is CSARSGGTDTQYF. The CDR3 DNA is TGCAGTGCTAGATCAGGGGGCACAGATACGCAGTATTTT.

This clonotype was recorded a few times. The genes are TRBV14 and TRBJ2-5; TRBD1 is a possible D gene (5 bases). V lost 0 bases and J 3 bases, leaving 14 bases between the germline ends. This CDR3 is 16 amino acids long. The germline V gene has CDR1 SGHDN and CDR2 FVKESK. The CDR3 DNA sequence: TGTGCCAGCAGCCAAGATCGCAGGGTTGGGGAAGAGACCCAGTACTTC. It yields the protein CASSQDRRVGEETQYF.

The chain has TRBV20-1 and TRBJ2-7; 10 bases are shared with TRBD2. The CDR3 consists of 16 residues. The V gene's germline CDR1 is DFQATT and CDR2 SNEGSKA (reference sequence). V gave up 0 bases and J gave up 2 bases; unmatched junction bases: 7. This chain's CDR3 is CSARDLLAGPAYEQYF. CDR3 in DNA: TGCAGTGCTAGAGATCTACTAGCGGGACCTGCCTACGAGCAGTACTTC.

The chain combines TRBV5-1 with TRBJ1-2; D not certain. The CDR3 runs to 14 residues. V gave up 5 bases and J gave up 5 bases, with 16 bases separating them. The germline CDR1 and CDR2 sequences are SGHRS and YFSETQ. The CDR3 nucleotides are TGCGCCAGCAGTTCAGCGGGAATCGCATATGGCTACACCTTC. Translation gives CASSSAGIAYGYTF. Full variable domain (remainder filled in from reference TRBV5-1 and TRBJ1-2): KAGVTQTPRYLIKTRGQQVTLSCSPISGHRSVSWYQQTPGQGLQFLFEYFSETQRNKGNFPGRFSGRQFSNSRSEMNVSTLELGDSALYLCASSSAGIAYGYTFGSGTRLTVV.

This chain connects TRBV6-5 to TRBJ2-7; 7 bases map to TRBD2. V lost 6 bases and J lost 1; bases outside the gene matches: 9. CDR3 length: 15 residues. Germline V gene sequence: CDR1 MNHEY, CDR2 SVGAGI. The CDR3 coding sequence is TGTGCCAGCAGCCCCGGACTAGTTCTGTCCTACGAGCAGTACTTC. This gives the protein CASSPGLVLSYEQYF.

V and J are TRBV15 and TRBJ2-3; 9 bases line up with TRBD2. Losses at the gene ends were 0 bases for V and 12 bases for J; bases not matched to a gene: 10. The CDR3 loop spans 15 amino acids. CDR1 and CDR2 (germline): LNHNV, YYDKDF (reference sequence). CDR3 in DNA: TGTGCCACCAGCAGAGATTCGGCGGGGGGGCCAGTCCAGTATTTT. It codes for CATSRDSAGGPVQYF.

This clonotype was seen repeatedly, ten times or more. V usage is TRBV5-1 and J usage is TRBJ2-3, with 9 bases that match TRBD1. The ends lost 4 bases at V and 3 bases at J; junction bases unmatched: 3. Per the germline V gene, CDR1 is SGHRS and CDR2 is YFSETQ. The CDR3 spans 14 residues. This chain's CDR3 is CASSIGTGTDTQYF. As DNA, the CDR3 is TGCGCCAGCAGCATCGGGACAGGGACAGATACGCAGTATTTT. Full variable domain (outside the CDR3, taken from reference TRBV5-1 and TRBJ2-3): KAGVTQTPRYLIKTRGQQVTLSCSPISGHRSVSWYQQTPGQGLQFLFEYFSETQRNKGNFPGRFSGRQFSNSRSEMNVSTLELGDSALYLCASSIGTGTDTQYFGPGTRLTVL.

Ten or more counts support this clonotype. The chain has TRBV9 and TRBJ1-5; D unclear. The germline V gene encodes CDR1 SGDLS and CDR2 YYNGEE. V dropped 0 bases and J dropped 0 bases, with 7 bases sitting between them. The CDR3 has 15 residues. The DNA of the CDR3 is TGTGCCAGCAGCGTAGAAGCGGGTAGCAATCAGCCCCAGCATTTT. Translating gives CASSVEAGSNQPQHF.

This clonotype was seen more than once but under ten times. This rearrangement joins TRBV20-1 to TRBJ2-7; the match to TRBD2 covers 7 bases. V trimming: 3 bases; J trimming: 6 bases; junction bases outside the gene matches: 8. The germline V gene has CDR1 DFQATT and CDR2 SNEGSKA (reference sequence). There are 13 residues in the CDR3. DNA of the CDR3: TGCAGTGCTAGGGGGAGCGGGGCTCTCGAGCAGTACTTC. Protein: CSARGSGALEQYF.

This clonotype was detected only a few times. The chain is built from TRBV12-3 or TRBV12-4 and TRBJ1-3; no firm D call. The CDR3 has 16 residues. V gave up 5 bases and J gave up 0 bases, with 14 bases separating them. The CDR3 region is CASSGRGPSSGNTIYF. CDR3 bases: TGTGCCAGCAGTGGAAGAGGCCCAAGCTCTGGAAACACCATATATTTT.

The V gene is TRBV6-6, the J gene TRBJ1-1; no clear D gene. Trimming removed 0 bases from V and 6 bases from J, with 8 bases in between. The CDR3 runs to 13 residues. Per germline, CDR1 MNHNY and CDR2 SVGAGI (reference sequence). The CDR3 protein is CASSYSGSSEAFF. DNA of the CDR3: TGTGCCAGCAGTTACTCGGGGTCGTCTGAAGCTTTCTTT.